The T cell receptor (beta chain) described here comes from a study of T cell repertoires in cytomegalovirus infection. Study-wide context: Public TCR beta signatures were indicative of both CMV infection and a matching HLA type. Study-wide results and caveats: There were carriers of CMV plus the relevant HLA, and cumulative public TCR beta family frequency identified them. HLA-C-restricted TCR beta clonotypes specific for CMV led the ex vivo response.

Germline CDR1 is SGDLS and CDR2 is YYNGEE. The CDR3 runs 20 residues. The trim removed 4 bases at V and 2 bases at J, leaving 21 bases unmatched. This clonotype appeared many times. The antigen remains undetermined. TCRdb recomputed calls from the reads with MiXCR, one row per CDR3 protein. The sample includes some 500,000 distinct CDR3 sequences, around 30% of them seen just once. The material was cultured PBMCs, obtained from culture after CMV antigen stimulation. This receptor was identified in a human donor in good health (CMV status not recorded). Some clones in this sample may be carry-over from other donors' samples. This sequence joins TRBV9 and TRBJ2-1, with TRBD1 matching over 7 bases. The CDR3 loop reads CASSPSIPGQKIAAYNEQFF. The CDR3 nucleotides read TGTGCCAGCAGCCCCTCCATTCCGGGACAGAAAATAGCAGCCTACAATGAGCAGTTCTTC.